The following is a T cell receptor beta chain sequence with its context. The sort gate was single viable CD3+CD4+CD8-CD45RO+ cells for memory CD4+ T cells. Positive selection with CD4 microbeads enriched total CD4+ T cells. In the original processing: Out-of-frame sequences were removed, leaving 2 million to 2.5 million distinct TCRbeta sequences. The data were produced by immunoSEQ multiplex PCR, yet TCRdb's version contains in-frame clones alone and is incomplete. The V and J calls and clone size are taken from that table; D and trimming were inferred from the DNA. The data hold about 56,000 clones, with more than 75% observed a single time. The data derive from a study of memory CD4+ T cells and cytomegalovirus serostatus. Germline V gene data show CDR1 as MNHEY and CDR2 as SVGAGI. CDR3 length: 14 amino acids. Trimming took off 5 bases at V and 4 bases at J, with 11 bases between the two ends.

This receptor was obtained from an adult in good health and CMV-seronegative. The sample comprised memory CD4+ T cells from blood. The chain joins TRBV6-5 to TRBJ1-4, with D perhaps matching TRBD1 (6 bases). The CDR3 DNA is TGTGCCAGCAGTCGACAGGCGTATAATGAAAAACTGTTTTTT. This translates into CASSRQAYNEKLFF.